This T cell receptor beta chain was profiled in a study of blood T cell repertoires in COVID-19. Germline loops: CDR1 SGHRS, CDR2 YFSETQ. V trimming: 0 bases; J trimming: 15 bases; junction bases outside the gene matches: 15. The CDR3 length is 16 residues. Method: immunoSEQ multiplex PCR; TCRdb's copy keeps in-frame clones and lacks some. The data show 200,000 to 250,000 clones, over 70% seen once. The receptor's source is a woman in her 70s with acute or convalescent COVID-19. The J gene is TRBJ2-1, the V gene TRBV5-1; 10 positions match TRBD2. Material: peripheral blood. CDR3 in DNA: TGCGCCAGCAGCTTGGCCTCGCTAGGAGCGGGGGGGCGGATGTTCTTC. It codes for CASSLASLGAGGRMFF.